The next 14 T cell receptor beta chains were all read from a single sample in a study of cytomegalovirus exposure and HLA in healthy donors. The PCR employed 60 Vbeta primers together with 13 Jbeta primers. Profiling relied on immunoSEQ multiplex PCR, and the TCRdb table lists in-frame clones only, not all of them. The sample has fewer than 200,000 clones; 73% are singletons. The sample consisted of PBMCs. These receptor sequences come from a woman under 40 in good health and CMV-seronegative.

The V gene is TRBV7-3, the J gene TRBJ2-7; 11 nucleotides line up with TRBD2. The CDR3 runs 15 residues. Trimming cost V 5 bases and J 2 bases; bases outside gene matches: 5. Germline CDR1 and CDR2: SGHTA and FQGTGA. CDR3: CASSLSGGGTYEQYF. Written as DNA, the CDR3 is TGTGCCAGCAGCCTTAGCGGGGGGGGGACCTACGAGCAGTACTTC.

CDR3 in amino acids: CASSLGQGVTGELFF. The CDR3 nucleotides are TGTGCCAGCAGCTTGGGACAGGGGGTCACCGGGGAGCTGTTTTTT. V gene TRBV5-4 combines with J gene TRBJ2-2, with 9 bases aligning to TRBD1. This CDR3 is 15 amino acids long. Per germline, CDR1 SGHNT and CDR2 YYREEE (reference sequence). The V segment lost 0 bases and the J segment 4 bases; nucleotides outside the gene matches: 1. Using reference TRBV5-4 and TRBJ2-2 for the parts outside the CDR3, the full variable domain is ETGVTQSPTHLIKTRGQQVTLRCSSQSGHNTVSWYQQALGQGPQFIFQYYREEENGRGNFPPRFSGLQFPNYSSELNVNALELDDSALYLCASSLGQGVTGELFFGEGSRLTVL.

The chain uses TRBV2 and TRBJ1-1; TRBD1 agrees at 9 bases. This CDR3 comprises 16 residues. CDR1 is SNHLY, CDR2 FYNNEI, per germline. The V segment lost 6 bases and the J segment 4 bases; nucleotides outside the gene matches: 12. The CDR3 reads CASRAGTGLAVTEAFF. For the CDR3, the DNA is TGTGCCAGCAGAGCCGGGACAGGGTTGGCGGTCACTGAAGCTTTCTTT. Supplemented by reference TRBV2 and TRBJ1-1, the full variable domain reads EPEVTQTPSHQVTQMGQEVILRCVPISNHLYFYWYRQILGQKVEFLVSFYNNEISEKSEIFDDQFSVERPDGSNFTLKIRSTKLEDSAMYFCASRAGTGLAVTEAFFGQGTRLTVV.

This chain joins TRBV6-5 and TRBJ2-5; 7 nucleotides line up with TRBD2. Per the germline V gene, CDR1 is MNHEY and CDR2 is SVGAGI. The V gene end was trimmed by 6 bases and the J gene end by 3 bases; junction bases not matched to a gene: 10. This CDR3 is 15 amino acids long. The CDR3 here is CASRRSRAGEETQYF. DNA for the CDR3: TGTGCCAGCAGGCGGTCCCGGGCGGGGGAAGAGACCCAGTACTTC.

V usage is TRBV6-5 and J usage is TRBJ2-3, with TRBD1 identical over 7 bases. V dropped 10 bases and J dropped 0; count of bases not matched to a gene: 7. The V gene's germline CDR1 is MNHEY and CDR2 SVGAGI. The CDR3 extends over 14 amino acids. The CDR3 sequence is CATRDSPSTDTQYF. The CDR3 nucleotides are TGTGCCACCCGGGACAGTCCTAGCACAGATACGCAGTATTTT.

The rearrangement uses TRBV6-1 and TRBJ1-4; D might be TRBD1 (5 bases). The germline V and J ends were trimmed by 2 bases and 7 bases, with 20 bases remaining between them. CDR1 is MNHNS and CDR2 is SASEGT in the germline V gene. The CDR3 is 17 residues long. The CDR3 loop reads CASSESGLRGSGEKLFF. The CDR3 coding sequence is TGTGCCAGCAGTGAATCTGGTCTTCGGGGGTCCGGTGAAAAACTGTTTTTT.

The V call is TRBV7-9, the J call TRBJ1-1; 7 bases agree with TRBD1. The CDR3 spans 15 residues. Germline CDR1 and CDR2: SEHNR and FQNEAQ (reference sequence). V dropped 3 bases and J dropped 1; count of bases not matched to a gene: 5. The CDR3 is CASSLFRTGNTEAFF. CDR3 DNA: TGTGCCAGCAGCTTGTTTAGGACAGGGAACACTGAAGCTTTCTTT.

The V gene is TRBV5-1, the J gene TRBJ2-1; 9 nucleotides align to TRBD1. The trim removed 1 base at V and 6 bases at J, leaving 5 bases unmatched. This CDR3 region has 15 residues. In germline, CDR1 is SGHRS, CDR2 YFSETQ. CDR3 residues: CASSLMTGGSNEQFF. CDR3 coding DNA: TGCGCCAGCAGCTTGATGACAGGGGGGTCCAATGAGCAGTTCTTC.

The rearrangement links TRBV6-1 to TRBJ1-1, with D maybe TRBD1 (6 bases). V shed 1 base and J shed 7 bases, with 16 bases lying between them. This CDR3 is 15 amino acids long. CDR1 and CDR2 from the germline V gene are MNHNS and SASEGT. In DNA, the CDR3 is TGTGCCAGCAGTGAAGTCGCAGGGGAAGGGGGTGAAGCTTTCTTT. This translates into CASSEVAGEGGEAFF.

This chain links TRBV19 with TRBJ2-1; 7 nucleotides line up with TRBD2. V lost 7 bases to trimming and J lost 0 bases; unmatched junction nucleotides: 3. The CDR3 spans 14 residues. CDR1 is LNHDA, CDR2 SQIVND, per germline (reference sequence). The DNA of the CDR3 is TGTGCCAGTAATCCGGGGGGCTCCTACAATGAGCAGTTCTTC. Translation: CASNPGGSYNEQFF. Variable domain in full (rest from reference TRBV19 and TRBJ2-1): DGGITQSPKYLFRKEGQNVTLSCEQNLNHDAMYWYRQDPGQGLRLIYYSQIVNDFQKGDIAEGYSVSREKKESFPLTVTSAQKNPTAFYLCASNPGGSYNEQFFGPGTRLTVL.

The V and J genes are TRBV4-1 and TRBJ2-7; D gene ambiguous. V lost 0 bases, J lost 6 bases, and 12 bases lay in between. CDR1 is MGHRA, CDR2 YSYEKL, per germline. CDR3 length: 14 residues. The DNA of the CDR3 is TGCGCCAGCAGCCAAGAGGAGAGCCGAGGCGAGCAGTACTTC. This encodes CASSQEESRGEQYF.

This clone was detected once. In nucleotides, the CDR3 is TGTGCCAGCAGCTTAGCGAGAGGGGGCCCGAGCTCCTACAATGAGCAGTTCTTC. Translation gives CASSLARGGPSSYNEQFF. V and J are TRBV7-9 and TRBJ2-1, with 7 bases that match TRBD1. V lost 0 bases and J lost 0; bases outside the gene matches: 8. Germline V lookup: CDR1 SEHNR, CDR2 FQNEAQ (reference sequence). This CDR3 comprises 18 residues.

The chain carries TRBV5-1 and TRBJ1-1; D uncertain. CDR1 is SGHRS and CDR2 is YFSETQ in the germline V gene. The CDR3 runs 13 residues. Trimming cost V 6 bases and J 4 bases, with 13 bases left between them. The CDR3 reads CASTSDRSTEAFF. DNA of the CDR3: TGCGCCAGCACCTCGGATAGGAGCACTGAAGCTTTCTTT.

This clone appeared a few times. The chain links TRBV25-1 to TRBJ2-7; 11 nucleotides match TRBD2. V was pared by 1 base and J by 5 bases, with 4 bases of the junction left unmatched. The CDR3 totals 15 residues. CDR1 is MGHDK, CDR2 SYGVNS, per germline. CDR3 coding DNA: TGTGCCAGCAGTGAATTTAGCGGGAGGGGGGACGAGCAGTACTTC. Protein product: CASSEFSGRGDEQYF.